A selection of T cell receptor beta chains follows, all from one sample in a study of blood T cell repertoires in COVID-19. Using immunoSEQ multiplex PCR, the repertoire was profiled, and TCRdb retains in-frame clones only, with some absent. The top ten hold about 12% of the sample, which has 250,000 to 300,000 clones, about 90% seen once. The sample taken for sequencing was peripheral blood. Receptors were obtained from a woman younger than 45 with COVID-19, enrolled during active disease. The CDR3 runs from the conserved cysteine through the conserved F or W. D genes are given only for firm matches. Some rows have no size entry. The others give once, few or many, or a class for an expanded clone.

NA	NA	TRBV30	TRBJ2-7	TGTGCCTGGAGTGGAGGGATGCACGAGCAGTACTTC	CAWSGGMHEQYF
TRBD1	NA	TRBV10-3	TRBJ1-1	TGTGCCATCAGGCAGGGGGCAGTGAACACTGAAGCTTTCTTT	CAIRQGAVNTEAFF
NA	NA	TRBV10-3	TRBJ2-7	TGTGCCATCAGTGAGTCTGGAGGGGGGGGTGAATACGAGCAGTACTTC	CAISESGGGGEYEQYF
TRBD1	few	TRBV3-1/TRBV3-2	TRBJ2-7	TGTGCCAGCAGCCATCGAGGACAGGGGGCCTACGAGCAGTACTTC	CASSHRGQGAYEQYF
NA	once	TRBV10-3	TRBJ1-2	TGTGCCATCAGTATCGAATTAGAGGATGGCTACACCTTC	CAISIELEDGYTF
TRBD2	NA	TRBV27	TRBJ2-3	TGTGCCAGCAGTTACCTAGCGGGGGGTCGCGGGGATACGCAGTATTTT	CASSYLAGGRGDTQYF
NA	NA	TRBV2	TRBJ2-7	TGTGCCAGCAGTGGCCCGAGCTCCTACGAGCAGTACTTC	CASSGPSSYEQYF
NA	NA	TRBV14	TRBJ1-5	TGTGCCAGCAGCCAAGAGACCCGGGATTATAATCAGCCCCAGCATTTT	CASSQETRDYNQPQHF
TRBD1	NA	TRBV19	TRBJ1-4	TGTGCCAGTAGTAGCAGGGGGCCAACTAATGAAAAACTGTTTTTT	CASSSRGPTNEKLFF
TRBD2	few	TRBV6-4	TRBJ2-3	TGTGCCAGCAGTGAGCTAGCGGGGGGGCCAGATACGCAGTATTTT	CASSELAGGPDTQYF
NA	NA	TRBV6-5	TRBJ1-6	TGTGCCAGCACCCGAGTAGTGGGCAGTTCACCCCTCCACTTT	CASTRVVGSSPLHF
NA	few	TRBV12-2	TRBJ2-2	TGTGCAAGTCGCTTATGCGGGATCCCCGGGGAGCTGTTTTTT	CASRLCGIPGELFF
TRBD1	NA	TRBV5-1	TRBJ2-1	TGCGCCAGCAGTCCCGCACCGGGACAGGGAAAAAATGAGCAGTTCTTC	CASSPAPGQGKNEQFF
NA	NA	TRBV6-5	TRBJ1-1	TGTGCCAGCAGTCCTCGGGGGAACACTGAAGCTTTCTTT	CASSPRGNTEAFF
TRBD2	NA	TRBV6-5	TRBJ2-1	TGTGCCAGCAGACAACTAGCGACGGGTGAGCAGTTCTTC	CASRQLATGEQFF
NA	NA	TRBV15	TRBJ2-7	TGTGCCACCAGCAGAGATCGGTGGGGGAGGGAGCAGTACTTC	CATSRDRWGREQYF
NA	NA	TRBV4-1	TRBJ1-5	TGCGCCAGCAGCCACCCCTCCGGGTCGATTAGCAATCAGCCCCAGCATTTT	CASSHPSGSISNQPQHF
TRBD1	NA	TRBV5-5	TRBJ2-1	TGTGCCAGCAGCATACGACAGGGAGCAAATGAGCAGTTCTTC	CASSIRQGANEQFF
NA	NA	TRBV13	TRBJ1-1	TGTGCCAGCAGCCGCCAGGGTTTGACTGAAGCTTTCTTT	CASSRQGLTEAFF
NA	NA	TRBV11-2	TRBJ2-2	TGTGCCAGCAGCTTAGAGGGACTCCTGTACACCGGGGAGCTGTTTTTT	CASSLEGLLYTGELFF
TRBD2	once	TRBV4-1	TRBJ2-3	TGCGCCAGCAGCCAGGGGATAGCGGGGGGCACAGATACGCAGTATTTT	CASSQGIAGGTDTQYF
NA	NA	TRBV6-5	TRBJ2-7	TGTGCCAGCAGGTCCAGGGAACCACTTGAGCAGTACTTC	CASRSREPLEQYF
NA	NA	TRBV15	TRBJ2-7	TGTGCCACCAGCAGAGATTCGACCAGGTTCTACGAGCAGTACTTC	CATSRDSTRFYEQYF